The 32 T cell receptor beta chains below come from one sample, sequenced in a study of blood T cell repertoires in COVID-19. Method: immunoSEQ multiplex PCR; TCRdb's copy keeps in-frame clones and lacks some. The sample has 370,000 or so clones, about 80% seen once. The sample taken for sequencing was peripheral blood. These receptors came from a human donor with acute or convalescent COVID-19. The donor label of this sample is uncertain.

This clone was seen more than once but under ten times. The chain recombines TRBV6-5 with TRBJ2-1; 9 bases align to TRBD1. V gave up 2 bases and J gave up 7 bases; unmatched junction bases: 6. The CDR3 loop spans 15 amino acids. In germline, CDR1 is MNHEY, CDR2 SVGAGI. CDR3 nucleotide sequence: TGTGCCAGCAGTTACGAGGGGACAGGGTGGAATGAGCAGTTCTTC. Translating gives CASSYEGTGWNEQFF.

V usage is TRBV7-8 and J usage is TRBJ1-2, with 7 positions matching TRBD1. This CDR3 is built from 16 residues. Germline values: CDR1 SGHVS, CDR2 FQNEAQ. Trimming cost V 3 bases and J 0 bases; bases outside gene matches: 7. The CDR3 DNA is TGTGCCAGCAGCTTCATCACCGGGACAGCTAACTATGGCTACACCTTC. This encodes CASSFITGTANYGYTF.

This chain connects TRBV7-9 to TRBJ1-2, with unresolved D. V dropped 3 bases and J dropped 6 bases, with 8 bases sitting between them. Looked up from germline, CDR1 is SEHNR and CDR2 is FQNEAQ (reference sequence). The CDR3 spans 12 residues. CDR3 sequence reads: CASSFWGDGYTF. CDR3 DNA sequence: TGTGCCAGCAGCTTTTGGGGAGATGGCTACACCTTC.

The chain has TRBV10-3 and TRBJ1-2; D is undetermined. The ends were cut back, 3 bases at V and 6 bases at J, with 11 bases in the middle. The CDR3 spans 13 residues. Germline V CDR1 and CDR2: ENHRY, SYGVKD. DNA of the CDR3: TGTGCCATCAGTGATTCTGCAGTGAATGGCTACACCTTC. Its translation is CAISDSAVNGYTF.

This chain links TRBV7-6 with TRBJ2-7, with TRBD1 matching over 12 bases. The CDR3 totals 16 residues. The junction had 10 bases not matched to a gene; V was cut back by 3 bases and J by 7 bases. CDR1 and CDR2 (germline): SGHVS, FNYEAQ. This CDR3 reads CASSLGWGQGATEQYF. DNA for the CDR3: TGTGCCAGCAGCTTGGGGTGGGGACAGGGGGCAACAGAGCAGTACTTC.

This clone occurred many times. The chain uses TRBV6-5 and TRBJ1-1; the match to TRBD1 covers 7 bases. Germline V gene sequence: CDR1 MNHEY, CDR2 SVGAGI. After removal of 2 bases from V and 6 bases from J, the junction contained 3 bases not matched to a gene. The CDR3 spans 13 residues. The CDR3: CASSYRQGPEAFF. In DNA, the CDR3 is TGTGCCAGCAGTTACCGACAGGGACCTGAAGCTTTCTTT.

A single count supports this clone. The rearrangement joins TRBV5-1 to TRBJ1-1; TRBD1 is a possible D gene (6 bases). V was trimmed by 4 bases and J by 1 base, leaving 11 bases between them. Germline CDR1 reads SGHRS; CDR2 reads YFSETQ. The CDR3 is made up of 14 amino acids. CDR3 coding DNA: TGCGCCAGCAGCCCTCCGACAGGGAACACTGAAGCTTTCTTT. Residues: CASSPPTGNTEAFF.

V is TRBV19 and J is TRBJ1-4, with 10 nucleotides matching TRBD1. There are 16 residues in the CDR3. After removal of 4 bases from V and 5 bases from J, the junction contained 7 bases not matched to a gene. Germline loops: CDR1 LNHDA, CDR2 SQIVND (reference sequence). CDR3 sequence reads: CASSTNPGQGNEKLFF. In nucleotides, the CDR3 is TGTGCCAGTAGTACCAATCCGGGACAGGGGAATGAAAAACTGTTTTTT.

V gene TRBV6-1 combines with J gene TRBJ2-1, with 13 bases identical to TRBD2. The CDR3 loop spans 16 amino acids. The germline V gene has CDR1 MNHNS and CDR2 SASEGT. V dropped 4 bases and J dropped 7; count of bases not matched to a gene: 7. The CDR3 loop reads CASSAATSGGRNEQFF. The CDR3 bases are TGTGCCAGCAGTGCCGCGACTAGCGGGGGGCGGAATGAGCAGTTCTTC.

This clone occurred a few times. The J gene is TRBJ1-4, the V gene TRBV5-1; no definite D call. Per the germline V gene, CDR1 is SGHRS and CDR2 is YFSETQ. With 1 base removed from V and 3 bases from J, the gap between germline ends came to 7 bases. This CDR3 has 14 amino acids. The CDR3 bases are TGCGCCAGCAGCTTGTACGGTGCTAATGAAAAACTGTTTTTT. Its protein product is CASSLYGANEKLFF.

The chain is built from TRBV28 and TRBJ1-5; 7 bases fit TRBD1. After removal of 3 bases from V and 0 bases from J, the junction contained 14 bases not matched to a gene. CDR3 length equals 19 residues. Germline assignment: CDR1 MDHEN and CDR2 SYDVKM. The CDR3 bases are TGTGCCAGCAGTTTTTACAGGGGCAAGCGCGGATATAGCAATCAGCCCCAGCATTTT. It is translated as CASSFYRGKRGYSNQPQHF.

This sequence joins TRBV15 and TRBJ2-7; D perhaps matches TRBD2 (6 bases). The ends were cut back, 0 bases at V and 4 bases at J, with 16 bases in the middle. The germline gives CDR1 LNHNV, CDR2 YYDKDF (reference sequence). This CDR3 is built from 16 residues. The CDR3 sequence is CATSRDLASEIYEQYF. In nucleotides, the CDR3 is TGTGCCACCAGCAGAGATCTGGCTAGCGAAATTTACGAGCAGTACTTC.

This clone came up once. A much larger clonotype is one base distant, so this may be a read error. The genes are TRBV11-3 and TRBJ2-3, with D possibly matching TRBD2 (5 bases). The V and J ends lost 1 base and 0 bases respectively, with 8 bases between them. CDR1 and CDR2 from the germline V gene are SGHNT and YENEEA. The CDR3 consists of 15 residues. In nucleotides, the CDR3 is TGTGCCAGCAGCTTAGGGCGGACTAGCACAGATACGCAGTATTTT. This codes for CASSLGRTSTDTQYF.

This chain connects TRBV18 to TRBJ1-2, with a tentative D call TRBD1 (5 bases). V dropped 6 bases and J dropped 4 bases, with 12 bases sitting between them. The CDR3 is 13 residues long. Germline V lookup: CDR1 KGHSH, CDR2 LQKENI. In nucleotides, the CDR3 is TGTGCCAGCTCCCACGACAGAAGCTATGGCTACACCTTC. The encoded protein is CASSHDRSYGYTF. Full variable domain (outside the CDR3, taken from reference TRBV18 and TRBJ1-2): NAGVMQNPRHLVRRRGQEARLRCSPMKGHSHVYWYRQLPEEGLKFMVYLQKENIIDESGMPKERFSAEFPKEGPSILRIQQVVRGDSAAYFCASSHDRSYGYTFGSGTRLTVV.

The rearrangement joins TRBV4-2 to TRBJ2-3; the D gene is possibly TRBD1 (6 bases). The CDR3 runs 18 residues. Germline assignment: CDR1 LGHNA and CDR2 YNFKEQ. Trimming cost V 0 bases and J 1 base, with 17 bases left between them. For the CDR3, the DNA is TGTGCCAGCAGCCAAGAACGGGCGAGGGGGTCTCGCACAGATACGCAGTATTTT. Protein sequence: CASSQERARGSRTDTQYF.

The chain combines TRBV5-1 with TRBJ2-7; TRBD1 matches at 10 bases. Trimming took 0 bases from V and 5 from J; bases not matched to a gene: 5. CDR1 and CDR2 (germline): SGHRS, YFSETQ. CDR3 size: 15 residues. CDR3 loop: CASSLGGDRGHEQYF. DNA for the CDR3: TGCGCCAGCAGCTTGGGCGGAGACAGGGGGCACGAGCAGTACTTC.

This clone occurred once. V gene TRBV7-7 combines with J gene TRBJ2-1, with 8 bases that match TRBD1. The CDR3 loop spans 13 amino acids. The V gene end was trimmed by 3 bases and the J gene end by 7 bases; junction bases not matched to a gene: 2. Germline CDR1 SSHAT, CDR2 FNYEAQ (reference sequence). The CDR3 region is CASSFDRGNEQFF. In nucleotides, the CDR3 is TGTGCCAGCAGCTTCGACAGGGGAAATGAGCAGTTCTTC.

This clone occurred once. The V gene is TRBV28, the J gene TRBJ1-1; 7 nucleotides match TRBD1. Germline assignment: CDR1 MDHEN and CDR2 SYDVKM. The CDR3 totals 15 residues. J was trimmed by 0 bases and V by 1 base; bases with no gene match: 2. The CDR3 DNA reads as TGTGCCAGCAGTTTATTGGGACAGATGAACACTGAAGCTTTCTTT. Amino acids: CASSLLGQMNTEAFF.

This clone was observed a handful of times. V gene TRBV3-1 (or the pseudogene TRBV3-2) combines with J gene TRBJ1-1; D unclear. V was pared by 0 bases and J by 0 bases, with 11 bases between. This CDR3 has 16 amino acids. Germline V CDR1 and CDR2: LGHDT, YNNKEL (reference sequence). CDR3 bases: TGTGCCAGCAGCCAAGATTCTAGGCTACTGAACACTGAAGCTTTCTTT. Its translation: CASSQDSRLLNTEAFF.

The V and J genes are TRBV11-2 and TRBJ1-5; 8 bases map to TRBD1. The CDR3 sequence is 15 residues long. V shed 5 bases and J 1 base; nucleotides not matched to a gene: 4. Per germline, CDR1 SGHAT and CDR2 FQNNGV. Here the CDR3 reads CASSRQGMSNQPQHF. CDR3 DNA: TGTGCCAGCAGCCGACAGGGGATGAGCAATCAGCCCCAGCATTTT.

This clone was seen a handful of times. The J gene is TRBJ1-5, the V gene TRBV5-1; D is unresolved. Trimming removed 0 bases from V and 8 bases from J, with 12 bases in between. The CDR3 has 14 amino acids. The germline gives CDR1 SGHRS, CDR2 YFSETQ. This chain's CDR3 is CASSLEGGLEPQHF. The DNA for the CDR3 is TGCGCCAGCAGCTTGGAAGGAGGTCTAGAGCCCCAGCATTTT.

The table lists this clone with a count of one. The J gene is TRBJ1-3, the V gene TRBV5-1; D is ambiguous. V lost 0 bases to trimming and J lost 3 bases, with 10 bases between them. The CDR3 runs to 15 residues. Germline assignment: CDR1 SGHRS and CDR2 YFSETQ. The CDR3 DNA follows: TGCGCCAGCAGCTTGGAAGGTCAGGATGGAAACACCATATATTTT. It translates to CASSLEGQDGNTIYF.

The chain joins TRBV10-3 to TRBJ1-5; maybe TRBD1 (5 bases). V dropped 0 bases and J dropped 11 bases, with 14 bases sitting between them. Germline V gene data show CDR1 as ENHRY and CDR2 as SYGVKD. This CDR3 has 14 amino acids. The CDR3 DNA is TGTGCCATCAGTGAGTCCGGAGGGGTAGGTACCCAGCATTTT. Translation: CAISESGGVGTQHF.

Only one count was recorded for this clone. The chain carries TRBV2 and TRBJ2-5; no clear D gene. With 4 bases removed from V and 0 bases from J, the gap between germline ends came to 15 bases. The CDR3 consists of 16 residues. Germline CDR1 SNHLY, CDR2 FYNNEI. The CDR3: CASSGAEHLYQETQYF. The CDR3 DNA reads as TGTGCCAGCAGTGGGGCCGAACACCTGTACCAAGAGACCCAGTACTTC.

The chain uses TRBV7-2 and TRBJ1-6; 10 bases agree with TRBD1. The CDR3 sequence is 16 residues long. V lost 5 bases to trimming and J lost 4 bases; unmatched junction nucleotides: 5. The V gene's germline CDR1 is SGHTA and CDR2 FQGNSA. The CDR3 protein is CASSPTGQGYNSPLHF. The CDR3 nucleotides read TGTGCCAGCAGCCCCACGGGACAGGGGTATAATTCACCCCTCCACTTT.

The chain joins TRBV6-5 to TRBJ2-7; 7 nucleotides align to TRBD2. J gave up 5 bases and V 2 bases, and 9 bases lay outside the gene matches. The germline V gene encodes CDR1 MNHEY and CDR2 SVGAGI. This CDR3 is built from 15 residues. CDR3 bases: TGTGCCAGCAGTTACGGGGGAGGGGCAATTCACGAGCAGTACTTC. The encoded protein is CASSYGGGAIHEQYF.

This clone was seen only once. The chain combines TRBV28 with TRBJ1-1; tentatively, D is TRBD1 (5 bases). Germline loops: CDR1 MDHEN, CDR2 SYDVKM. V gave up 2 bases and J gave up 7 bases, with 11 bases separating them. There are 13 residues in the CDR3. The CDR3 spells CASSLMLGREAFF. CDR3 sequence (DNA): TGTGCCAGCAGTTTAATGTTGGGGCGTGAAGCTTTCTTT.

The rearrangement uses TRBV27 and TRBJ2-1; 7 bases align to TRBD2. CDR3 size: 16 residues. CDR1 is MNHEY and CDR2 is SMNVEV in the germline V gene (reference sequence). The V gene end was trimmed by 5 bases and the J gene end by 0 bases; junction bases not matched to a gene: 7. The CDR3 bases are TGTGCCAGCAGTCCTCGGACTAGATCCTCCTACAATGAGCAGTTCTTC. It specifies CASSPRTRSSYNEQFF.

V gene TRBV29-1 combines with J gene TRBJ1-2; D is uncertain. CDR1 SQVTM and CDR2 ANQGSEA come from the germline V gene. CDR3 length: 16 amino acids. Deletions cut 4 bases from V and 3 bases from J, with 21 bases between. CDR3: CSVGVRGLTSDYGYTF. The CDR3 DNA reads TGCAGCGTTGGGGTAAGAGGACTCACGTCGGACTATGGCTACACCTTC. Combining the CDR3 with reference TRBV29-1 and TRBJ1-2 gives the whole variable domain SAVISQKPSRDICQRGTSLTIQCQVDSQVTMMFWYRQQPGQSLTLIATANQGSEATYESGFVIDKFPISRPNLTFSTLTVSNMSPEDSSIYLCSVGVRGLTSDYGYTFGSGTRLTVV.

This clone was found once. This chain uses TRBV19 with TRBJ1-6, with D maybe TRBD1 (5 bases). The germline V gene encodes CDR1 LNHDA and CDR2 SQIVND (reference sequence). Trimming left V 7 bases short and J 4 bases short, with 14 bases between. This CDR3 is 15 amino acids long. The CDR3 DNA is TGTGCCAGTACTCAAGATAGGGGTTATAATTCACCCCTCCACTTT. Translated, it gives CASTQDRGYNSPLHF. Variable domain in full (rest from reference TRBV19 and TRBJ1-6): DGGITQSPKYLFRKEGQNVTLSCEQNLNHDAMYWYRQDPGQGLRLIYYSQIVNDFQKGDIAEGYSVSREKKESFPLTVTSAQKNPTAFYLCASTQDRGYNSPLHFGNGTRLTVT.

The chain is built from TRBV6-2 or TRBV6-3 and TRBJ2-2; 13 positions agree with TRBD2. The junction had 10 bases not matched to a gene; V was cut back by 5 bases and J by 4 bases. Germline V gives CDR1 MNHEY, CDR2 SVGEGT. The CDR3 runs 18 residues. The CDR3 sequence: CASSHPGTSGIFTGELFF. Here the CDR3 DNA reads TGTGCCAGCAGTCACCCCGGGACTAGCGGGATATTCACCGGGGAGCTGTTTTTT.

The rearrangement joins TRBV19 to TRBJ2-3, with 11 bases lining up with TRBD2. Germline V gene lookup returns CDR1 LNHDA and CDR2 SQIVND (reference sequence). Germline trimming cut 10 bases from V and 8 bases from J; bases unmatched to any gene: 14. This CDR3 has 15 residues. CDR3 nucleotides: TGTGCCACTCAGGGGCTAGCGGGAGGCTGGGGTACGCAGTATTTT. It encodes CATQGLAGGWGTQYF.